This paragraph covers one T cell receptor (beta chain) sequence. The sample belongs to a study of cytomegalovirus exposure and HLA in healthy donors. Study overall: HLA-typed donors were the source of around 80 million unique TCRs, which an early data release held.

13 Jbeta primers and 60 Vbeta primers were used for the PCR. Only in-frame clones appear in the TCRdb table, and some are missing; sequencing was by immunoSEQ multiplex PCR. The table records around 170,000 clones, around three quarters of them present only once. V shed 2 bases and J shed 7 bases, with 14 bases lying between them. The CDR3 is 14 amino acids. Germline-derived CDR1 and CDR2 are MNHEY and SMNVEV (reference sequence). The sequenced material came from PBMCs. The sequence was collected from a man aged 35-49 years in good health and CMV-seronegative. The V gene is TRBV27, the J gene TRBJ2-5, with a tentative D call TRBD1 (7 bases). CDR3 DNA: TGTGCCAGCAGTTTAGGCAGGGGGGTGGCGACCCAGTACTTC. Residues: CASSLGRGVATQYF.